Listed below are T cell receptor beta chains from one sample, sequenced in a study of blood T cell repertoires in COVID-19. This table comes from immunoSEQ multiplex PCR, and its TCRdb copy is limited to in-frame clones, with some not included. The table has around 370,000 clones, roughly 89% seen once. The sample comprised peripheral blood. The receptors stem from a young woman who had recovered from COVID-19. Each CDR3 is given with its conserved first and last residue. A D gene is named only where the DNA matches it firmly.

D	V	J	CDR3	DNA
TRBD1	TRBV11-2	TRBJ1-5	CASSKTGANQPQHF	TGTGCCAGCAGCAAAACAGGGGCCAATCAGCCCCAGCATTTT
.	TRBV4-3	TRBJ2-1	CASSQGSGGLSYNEQFF	TGCGCCAGCAGCCAAGGCTCTGGAGGCCTCTCCTACAATGAGCAGTTCTTC
TRBD1	TRBV24-1	TRBJ1-1	CATSEGQGDEAFF	TGTGCCACCAGCGAGGGACAGGGGGATGAAGCTTTCTTT
.	TRBV30	TRBJ1-4	CAWSRNFRATNEKLFF	TGTGCCTGGAGTAGAAACTTCAGGGCAACTAATGAAAAACTGTTTTTT
.	TRBV15	TRBJ2-1	CATRQSSYNEQFF	TGTGCCACCCGACAGAGCTCCTACAATGAGCAGTTCTTC
.	TRBV11-3	TRBJ2-5	CASSLTQETQYF	TGTGCCAGCAGCTTAACTCAAGAGACCCAGTACTTC
.	TRBV18	TRBJ1-1	CASSPVQGQGTEAFF	TGTGCCAGCTCACCAGTCCAGGGGCAGGGGACTGAAGCTTTCTTT
.	TRBV18	TRBJ1-3	CASSPLQGQTGNTIYF	TGTGCCAGCTCACCCTTACAGGGACAAACTGGAAACACCATATATTTT
.	TRBV27	TRBJ1-5	CASSLQGQPQHF	TGTGCCAGCAGTTTGCAGGGTCAGCCCCAGCATTTT
TRBD1	TRBV18	TRBJ2-2	CASSPRETGTGFPGELFF	TGTGCCAGCTCTCCGAGGGAGACCGGGACAGGGTTTCCCGGGGAGCTGTTTTTT
TRBD2	TRBV19	TRBJ2-2	CASSIAGVTGELFF	TGTGCCAGTAGTATCGCGGGAGTGACCGGGGAGCTGTTTTTT
.	TRBV13	TRBJ2-5	CASSLGRRQETQYF	TGTGCCAGCAGCTTAGGCCGGCGGCAAGAGACCCAGTACTTC
TRBD2	TRBV27	TRBJ2-5	CASSLATSGIQETQYF	TGTGCCAGCAGTTTGGCCACTAGCGGCATCCAAGAGACCCAGTACTTC
TRBD1	TRBV4-3	TRBJ1-6	CASSQDRGTVLNSPLHF	TGCGCCAGCAGCCAAGATCGAGGGACAGTACTAAATTCACCCCTCCACTTT
.	TRBV9	TRBJ2-3	CASSVGGRGLDTQYF	TGTGCCAGCAGCGTTGGGGGCAGGGGATTAGATACGCAGTATTTT
.	TRBV5-6	TRBJ1-1	CASSLAGGNTEAFF	TGTGCCAGCAGCCTGGCCGGAGGGAACACTGAAGCTTTCTTT